Listed here are 11 T cell receptor beta chains from one sample, sequenced in a study of T cells after posttransplantation cyclophosphamide. Profiled with immunoSEQ multiplex PCR; TCRdb holds only in-frame clones, not every one. The sample is made up of about 40,000 clones, none counted only once. The sequenced material came from PBMCs. These receptor sequences come from a man aged 30 to 39 in good health and a related stem cell transplant donor.

This clone was observed many times. The gene calls are TRBV4-1 and TRBJ1-2; D is perhaps TRBD1 (5 bases). In germline, CDR1 is MGHRA, CDR2 YSYEKL. V dropped 2 bases and J dropped 4 bases, with 11 bases sitting between them. The CDR3 runs to 14 residues. In DNA form, the CDR3 reads TGCGCCAGCAGCCAAACAGGAACTCCCTATGGCTACACCTTC. It yields the protein CASSQTGTPYGYTF.

This clone occurred many times. CDR3 nucleotide sequence: TGTGCCACCAGCAGGGACCGGGCAGGGGGCGAGCAGTACTTC. This sequence encodes CATSRDRAGGEQYF. This chain links TRBV15 with TRBJ2-7, with 7 bases matching TRBD1. This CDR3 has 14 residues. Trimming removed 3 bases from V and 6 bases from J; junction bases left unmatched: 8. Germline loops: CDR1 LNHNV, CDR2 YYDKDF (reference sequence).

This clone was observed a few times. The rearrangement joins TRBV5-6 to TRBJ2-4; 7 nucleotides agree with TRBD1. Germline V gene sequence: CDR1 SGHDT, CDR2 YYEEEE. The CDR3 length is 15 residues. V trimming: 3 bases; J trimming: 2 bases; junction bases outside the gene matches: 5. This CDR3 reads CASSYAGGTKNIQYF. In DNA form, the CDR3 reads TGTGCCAGCAGCTACGCAGGGGGAACCAAAAACATTCAGTACTTC.

This clone was detected many times. The chain links TRBV12-3 or TRBV12-4 to TRBJ1-3; D unclear. The ends were cut back, 6 bases at V and 0 bases at J, with 6 bases in the middle. The CDR3 is 13 residues long. CDR3 DNA: TGTGCCAGCAGAGATAGCTCTGGAAACACCATATATTTT. Amino acid sequence: CASRDSSGNTIYF.

Remarks on this clone: The same CDR3 can be traced to other DNA sequences in this sample. The chain combines TRBV29-1 with TRBJ2-5; D is perhaps TRBD1 or TRBD2 (6 bases each). The CDR3 is 13 amino acids. CDR1 and CDR2 (germline): SQVTM, ANQGSEA. Trimming pared 2 bases from V and 4 bases from J, leaving 11 bases between. This CDR3 is CSVERGRRETQYF. Here the CDR3 DNA reads TGCAGCGTTGAAAGGGGGAGGAGAGAGACCCAGTACTTC.

The V gene is TRBV25-1, the J gene TRBJ2-3; 14 positions agree with TRBD2. The V segment lost 1 base and the J segment 3 bases; nucleotides outside the gene matches: 6. CDR3 length equals 18 residues. Germline CDR1 and CDR2: MGHDK and SYGVNS. The CDR3 DNA reads TGTGCCAGCAGTGAATCGACTAGCGGGGGGGCCGGTACAGATACGCAGTATTTT. Its translation is CASSESTSGGAGTDTQYF. The entire variable domain, with the rest obtained from reference TRBV25-1 and TRBJ2-3, is as follows: EADIYQTPRYLVIGTGKKITLECSQTMGHDKMYWYQQDPGMELHLIHYSYGVNSTEKGDLSSESTVSRIRTEHFPLTLESARPSHTSQYLCASSESTSGGAGTDTQYFGPGTRLTVL.

This clone has at least ten counts. V is TRBV19 and J is TRBJ2-3; 7 nucleotides agree with TRBD2. The CDR3 has 15 amino acids. V was pared by 7 bases and J by 3 bases, with 10 bases of the junction left unmatched. The germline V gene has CDR1 LNHDA and CDR2 SQIVND (reference sequence). The CDR3 region has the DNA TGTGCCAGTACCCGGGCGGGGGTCAGGACAGATACGCAGTATTTT. Encoded protein: CASTRAGVRTDTQYF. The full variable domain, its missing parts supplied by reference TRBV19 and TRBJ2-3, is DGGITQSPKYLFRKEGQNVTLSCEQNLNHDAMYWYRQDPGQGLRLIYYSQIVNDFQKGDIAEGYSVSREKKESFPLTVTSAQKNPTAFYLCASTRAGVRTDTQYFGPGTRLTVL.

This clone appeared many times. V and J are TRBV10-2 and TRBJ2-3, with D maybe TRBD1 (5 bases). The germline V gene has CDR1 WSHSY and CDR2 SAAADI. The V gene lost 6 bases and the J gene lost 0 bases, with 16 bases spanning the gap. The CDR3 extends over 16 amino acids. The CDR3 region has the DNA TGCGCCAGCAGCCCAGGGCTAATCCTAAGCACAGATACGCAGTATTTT. Amino acid sequence: CASSPGLILSTDTQYF.

In its sample, this clone was seen a few times. This chain connects TRBV27 to TRBJ2-7, with TRBD1 matching over 9 bases. The CDR3 is 16 amino acids. Germline trimming cut 4 bases from V and 4 bases from J; bases unmatched to any gene: 11. Per the germline V gene, CDR1 is MNHEY and CDR2 is SMNVEV (reference sequence). The CDR3 sequence: CASSSPLRDRVYEQYF. The CDR3 coding sequence is TGTGCCAGCAGTTCCCCCCTCCGGGACAGGGTTTACGAGCAGTACTTC.

This chain uses TRBV7-3 with TRBJ2-3; possible D gene TRBD2, 6 bases. V was shortened by 5 bases and J by 0 bases, with 12 bases between the two germline ends. Germline loops: CDR1 SGHTA, CDR2 FQGTGA. The CDR3 has 15 residues. The CDR3 DNA is TGTGCCAGCAGCCTTCCCGGAGGGAGCACAGATACGCAGTATTTT. Protein: CASSLPGGSTDTQYF.

This clone was observed a few times. This chain connects TRBV29-1 to TRBJ2-2; 8 nucleotides match TRBD2. Germline assignment: CDR1 SQVTM and CDR2 ANQGSEA. This CDR3 comprises 15 residues. V lost 6 bases to trimming and J lost 7 bases; unmatched junction nucleotides: 13. The CDR3 DNA reads TGCAGCGTGGGATCCCACGGGGGGGCTGACGGGGAGCTGTTTTTT. It yields the protein CSVGSHGGADGELFF.